This TCR beta chain was sequenced for a study of shared clonotypes between healthy human individuals (dated by TCRdb to the early 2020s). Background for the entire study: The cohort included three men and a couple of women between 18 and 49 years of age. Leukapheresis yielded between about 0.8 and 8.9 billion PBMCs per donor. To estimate repertoire size and how much clonotype sharing occurs between individuals, the study deeply sequenced the blood TCR repertoires of several healthy adults. Libraries were prepared and TCR repertoires were sequenced by different laboratories using diverse techniques, in order to increase sequencing depth and limit assay-specific biases. For each donor, three plates each were used for CD4 naive and CD4 memory, two plates were used for CD8 naive, and one plate was used for CD8 memory.

Using the deep immunoSEQ assay, TCR CDR3 regions were amplified from genomic DNA by multiplex PCR. For each cell subset, the extracted genomic DNA was distributed evenly across all wells of several immunoSEQ 96-well plates, and each plate served as one replicate. For sorted subsets, roughly 200 ng of genomic DNA, equivalent to around 30,000 T cell genomes, went into each replicate PCR. The purified libraries were quantified using a Qubit 3.0 fluorometer, sized with a Bioanalyzer 2100, and then quantified again using the KAPA Library Quantification kit. Every immunoSEQ 96-well plate was sequenced on a separate single-read 150-cycle Illumina NextSeq 550 flow cell. In the source study's methods: Because only junctional sequences without quality scores were contained in the immunoSEQ output, filtering matching that applied to full-length reads could not be performed. To assign V/J genes and CDR3, sequences were annotated using PyIR, a Python wrapper for IgBLAST v1.9, with IMGT germline references. Reads were removed for weak V/J assignments (E-value above 1e-6), missing CDR3, stop codons, out-of-frame junctions, or ambiguous translated residues. V3J clonotypes were defined as sequences sharing the same inferred V gene, J gene, and CDR3 amino acid sequence. To compute the percentage overlap between repertoires, the number of shared unique clonotypes was divided by the size of the smaller repertoire. RTK rarefaction, the Chao1 estimator, and Recon v2.1 estimates of unobserved clonotypes were used to assess repertoire richness. OLGA was used to compute generation probabilities for all TCRbeta clonotypes that the gDNA method yielded from a handful of donors. TCRdb limited this immuneACCESS table to in-frame rearrangements with V and J called. A share of clones is missing; checked studies link under half to unresolved V genes, and the rest is unexplained. V and J calls and clone size are given by that table; D and trimming were obtained from the DNA. This sample has about 680,000 clones in its table, and about 74% of those were observed once. The ten largest clonotypes hold around 1.6% of the sample.

A remark on this clone: Which antigen it targets is not known. Base quality data are lacking; no much larger clone is found one base away. Other DNA sequences in this sample translate to the same CDR3.

General findings and caveats noted by the study authors: Rarefaction of sorted-subset datasets indicated incomplete sequencing despite the large sequencing depth. Naive subsets generally had larger estimated clonotype richness than memory subsets did. Sampling was limited to blood, and TCR repertoires in tissue likely differ from TCR repertoires in blood. Compared with non-shared clonotypes, clonotypes shared by all four sorted-subset donors had higher generation probabilities. Based on pairwise subsampling, the degree of clonotype sharing among donors was expected to be affected by sequencing depth. When a handful of donors were compared, the shared fraction of clonotypes was about 5% for naive CD4, approximately 3.5% for naive CD8, 2% to 2.5% for memory CD4, and 0.35% to 0.4% for memory CD8. The small number of donors limited the genetic and exposure-history diversity represented.

Donors were healthy HIV-negative adults with no recently reported acute infections or vaccinations. Only Caucasian adults living in Nashville, Tennessee, USA were represented among the donors. CD4+ T cells were enriched by magnetic negative selection; naive cells were then positively selected on CD45RA, and the negative fraction formed the memory subset. After blood collection by leukapheresis, PBMCs were isolated using Ficoll-Histopaque density gradient centrifugation and then cryopreserved in the vapor phase of liquid nitrogen. Analytical flow cytometry was used to check the purity and quantity of each magnetically sorted T cell population. Genomic DNA was isolated from each sorted fraction and quantified by UV absorbance on a Nanodrop 2000c. Trimming leaves V shorter by 4 bases and J shorter by 7 bases, with the junction holding 12 bases beyond the gene matches. Taken from cysteine to phenylalanine, the CDR3 has 15 residues. CDR3 DNA is the only sequence kept; it has 45 bases, read in frame from the first base. Reading the germline V gene gives CDR1 SGHRS and CDR2 YFSETQ.

Specimen: memory CD4+ T cells sorted from blood. In light of the paper, this sample's cell subset or site label describes: CD45RA-negative fraction. The chain couples TRBV5-1 to TRBJ2-7; 9 central nucleotides agree with TRBD1. This receptor was taken from a woman aged 25-40 years in good health. The CDR3 in this case is CASSPGDRDLGEQYF. Read as DNA, the sequence is TGCGCCAGCAGCCCGGGGGACAGGGATTTGGGAGAGCAGTACTTC.